This is a list of T cell receptor beta chains from one sample in a study of T cell responses to AZD1222 COVID-19 vaccine. Clones were read by immunoSEQ multiplex PCR, and TCRdb kept only the in-frame ones, dropping some. Among roughly 140,000 clones, 82% were seen once, and the ten largest hold roughly 4.5%. The specimen was peripheral blood, collected on day 0 of MenACWY control vaccination. The receptors were sampled from an adult in good health. Each CDR3 is given with its conserved first and last residue. The D gene is left open where the match is weak. The size entry is marked missing in some rows and otherwise reads once, few, many or a size class.

clone size: -; V gene: TRBV5-1; J gene: TRBJ2-3; D gene: TRBD1; CDR3 DNA: TGCGCCAGCAGCTTGGACAGGGGGGGCACAGATACGCAGTATTTT; CDR3 protein: CASSLDRGGTDTQYF
clone size: -; V gene: TRBV7-3; J gene: TRBJ2-1; D gene: -; CDR3 DNA: TGTGCCAGCAGCTTAACGGATCGTAATGAGCAGTTCTTC; CDR3 protein: CASSLTDRNEQFF
clone size: -; V gene: TRBV24-1; J gene: TRBJ1-2; D gene: TRBD1; CDR3 DNA: TGTGCCACCAGTGGCTCCGGGACAGATCATGGCTACACCTTC; CDR3 protein: CATSGSGTDHGYTF
clone size: -; V gene: TRBV18; J gene: TRBJ2-2; D gene: TRBD2; CDR3 DNA: TGTGCCAGCTCACCACCGCGGGGGGTTAACACCGGGGAGCTGTTTTTT; CDR3 protein: CASSPPRGVNTGELFF
clone size: once; V gene: TRBV2; J gene: TRBJ1-1; D gene: -; CDR3 DNA: TGTGCCAGCAGTGTGGAGATGAACACTGAAGCTTTCTTT; CDR3 protein: CASSVEMNTEAFF
clone size: once; V gene: TRBV27; J gene: TRBJ2-3; D gene: -; CDR3 DNA: TGTGCCAGCAGTTTCCGAGATACGCAGTATTTT; CDR3 protein: CASSFRDTQYF
clone size: -; V gene: TRBV24-1; J gene: TRBJ1-5; D gene: -; CDR3 DNA: TGTGCCACCTGGAGAGGGGGCAATCAGCCCCAGCATTTT; CDR3 protein: CATWRGGNQPQHF
clone size: -; V gene: TRBV5-6; J gene: TRBJ2-2; D gene: -; CDR3 DNA: TGTGCCAGCAGCTTTGGGGCCGGGGAGCTGTTTTTT; CDR3 protein: CASSFGAGELFF
clone size: -; V gene: TRBV27; J gene: TRBJ1-6; D gene: -; CDR3 DNA: TGTGCCAGCAGTTTTGGGGGTTCACCCCTCCACTTT; CDR3 protein: CASSFGGSPLHF
clone size: -; V gene: TRBV5-4; J gene: TRBJ1-4; D gene: TRBD1; CDR3 DNA: TGTGCCAGCAGCTTTATCTCCGGGACAGGGGGGGAAAAACTGTTTTTT; CDR3 protein: CASSFISGTGGEKLFF
clone size: -; V gene: TRBV5-1; J gene: TRBJ2-5; D gene: -; CDR3 DNA: TGCGCCAGCAGAGGGAACTTGGAGACCCAGTACTTC; CDR3 protein: CASRGNLETQYF
clone size: few; V gene: TRBV7-9; J gene: TRBJ2-2; D gene: -; CDR3 DNA: TGTGCCAGCAGCTTGGGAGGAGATCTCGGGGAGCTGTTTTTT; CDR3 protein: CASSLGGDLGELFF
clone size: -; V gene: TRBV2; J gene: TRBJ2-5; D gene: -; CDR3 DNA: TGTGCCAGCAGTGAAGCGAGGGGTTCGGAGACCCAGTACTTC; CDR3 protein: CASSEARGSETQYF
clone size: -; V gene: TRBV7-2; J gene: TRBJ1-2; D gene: -; CDR3 DNA: TGTGCCAGCAGGCCCGCGGCAGGGCGATTGAACTATGGCTACACCTTC; CDR3 protein: CASRPAAGRLNYGYTF
clone size: -; V gene: TRBV3-1/TRBV3-2; J gene: TRBJ2-2; D gene: -; CDR3 DNA: TGTGCCAGCAGCCAAGTGGATCGGGTCCTCACCGGGGAGCTGTTTTTT; CDR3 protein: CASSQVDRVLTGELFF
clone size: -; V gene: TRBV19; J gene: TRBJ1-2; D gene: TRBD1; CDR3 DNA: TGTGCCAGTACCACCAGGACAGGGGGCTCGAATTACCCACACTATGGCTACACCTTC; CDR3 protein: CASTTRTGGSNYPHYGYTF
clone size: -; V gene: TRBV12-3/TRBV12-4; J gene: TRBJ1-4; D gene: -; CDR3 DNA: TGTGCCAGTGGACTTACCGGTGGGGAAAAACTGTTTTTT; CDR3 protein: CASGLTGGEKLFF
clone size: -; V gene: TRBV12-2; J gene: TRBJ2-7; D gene: -; CDR3 DNA: TGTGCAAGTCGCCCTCGGGACAGGGACCTTGGGGAGCAGTACTTC; CDR3 protein: CASRPRDRDLGEQYF
clone size: -; V gene: TRBV7-6; J gene: TRBJ2-3; D gene: -; CDR3 DNA: TGTGCCAGCAGCTTAGCGGGGGGCAGGACAGATACGCAGTATTTT; CDR3 protein: CASSLAGGRTDTQYF
clone size: -; V gene: TRBV13; J gene: TRBJ2-1; D gene: -; CDR3 DNA: TGTGCCAGCAGCTTGATTGAGGACAGAAGGAATGAGCAGTTCTTC; CDR3 protein: CASSLIEDRRNEQFF
clone size: -; V gene: TRBV2; J gene: TRBJ1-2; D gene: -; CDR3 DNA: TGTGCCAGCAGTGAAAAGGGGGCTAACTATGGCTACACCTTC; CDR3 protein: CASSEKGANYGYTF
clone size: -; V gene: TRBV11-2; J gene: TRBJ2-1; D gene: -; CDR3 DNA: TGTGCCAGCAGCTTAGTCAGCCATTCCTACAATGAGCAGTTCTTC; CDR3 protein: CASSLVSHSYNEQFF
clone size: once; V gene: TRBV9; J gene: TRBJ1-3; D gene: -; CDR3 DNA: TGTGCCAGCAGCGTAGGCCGGAACTCTGGAAACACCATATATTTT; CDR3 protein: CASSVGRNSGNTIYF
clone size: -; V gene: TRBV6-5; J gene: TRBJ2-7; D gene: -; CDR3 DNA: TGTGCCAGCAGTTACCCCGGGACTTCTAACTACGAGCAGTACTTC; CDR3 protein: CASSYPGTSNYEQYF
clone size: medium-sized; V gene: TRBV6-4; J gene: TRBJ2-3; D gene: TRBD2; CDR3 DNA: TGTGCCAGCAGTGACAGCGGGGGGGCCACAGATACGCAGTATTTT; CDR3 protein: CASSDSGGATDTQYF
clone size: -; V gene: TRBV3-1/TRBV3-2; J gene: TRBJ1-5; D gene: -; CDR3 DNA: TGTGCCAGCAGCGAAGATCTAAATCAGCCCCAGCATTTT; CDR3 protein: CASSEDLNQPQHF
clone size: -; V gene: TRBV7-3; J gene: TRBJ2-6; D gene: TRBD1; CDR3 DNA: TGTGCCAGCAGCTTCACAGGGGGCTCCTCTGGGGCCAACGTCCTGACTTTC; CDR3 protein: CASSFTGGSSGANVLTF
clone size: -; V gene: TRBV6-5; J gene: TRBJ2-2; D gene: TRBD1; CDR3 DNA: TGTGCCAGCACCTGGACAGGGAAAACCGGGGAGCTGTTTTTT; CDR3 protein: CASTWTGKTGELFF
clone size: -; V gene: TRBV19; J gene: TRBJ1-1; D gene: -; CDR3 DNA: TGTGCCAGTAGTAACCCCAACCAGGTTTTGAACACTGAAGCTTTCTTT; CDR3 protein: CASSNPNQVLNTEAFF
clone size: -; V gene: TRBV11-2; J gene: TRBJ1-5; D gene: -; CDR3 DNA: TGTGCCAGCAGCATTGAGGGCAATCAGCCCCAGCATTTT; CDR3 protein: CASSIEGNQPQHF
clone size: -; V gene: TRBV2; J gene: TRBJ1-1; D gene: TRBD1; CDR3 DNA: TGTGCCAGCAGTGGACAGGGTCTCACTGAAGCTTTCTTT; CDR3 protein: CASSGQGLTEAFF
clone size: few; V gene: TRBV11-2; J gene: TRBJ1-6; D gene: -; CDR3 DNA: TGTGCCAGCAGCTTAGAAGGGGGGGCAGGGTCTTCACCCCTCCACTTT; CDR3 protein: CASSLEGGAGSSPLHF
clone size: -; V gene: TRBV14; J gene: TRBJ1-1; D gene: -; CDR3 DNA: TGTGCCAGCAGCCGGACTCAAACAGGGATCGCTTTCTTT; CDR3 protein: CASSRTQTGIAFF
clone size: -; V gene: TRBV2; J gene: TRBJ1-1; D gene: -; CDR3 DNA: TGTGCCAGCACCCCGGGAAGGGTAAGAAGAGGGGAAGATGAAGCTTTCTTT; CDR3 protein: CASTPGRVRRGEDEAFF
clone size: -; V gene: TRBV7-9; J gene: TRBJ2-2; D gene: -; CDR3 DNA: TGTGCCAGCAGCCCTTTCCTTGGACTGAGCACCGGGGAGCTGTTTTTT; CDR3 protein: CASSPFLGLSTGELFF
clone size: -; V gene: TRBV7-7; J gene: TRBJ2-1; D gene: -; CDR3 DNA: TGTGCCAGCAGCCCGGTGGGTAGCTCCTACAATGAGCAGTTCTTC; CDR3 protein: CASSPVGSSYNEQFF
clone size: -; V gene: TRBV2; J gene: TRBJ1-2; D gene: TRBD1; CDR3 DNA: TGTGCCAGCACCCGGACAGGGGAATGGGGCTACACCTTC; CDR3 protein: CASTRTGEWGYTF
clone size: -; V gene: TRBV6-1; J gene: TRBJ2-3; D gene: TRBD1; CDR3 DNA: TGTGCCAGCAGTGAACAGGGGGGCACAGATACGCAGTATTTT; CDR3 protein: CASSEQGGTDTQYF
clone size: -; V gene: TRBV20-1; J gene: TRBJ1-1; D gene: -; CDR3 DNA: TGCAGGAGTGGCCTGAACACTGAAGCTTTCTTT; CDR3 protein: CRSGLNTEAFF
clone size: -; V gene: TRBV6-1; J gene: TRBJ1-5; D gene: TRBD1; CDR3 DNA: TGTGCCAGCAGTGAAGACATGGGGACAGGGTATCAGCCCCAGCATTTT; CDR3 protein: CASSEDMGTGYQPQHF
clone size: -; V gene: TRBV24-1; J gene: TRBJ1-1; D gene: TRBD1; CDR3 DNA: TGTGCCACCAGTGACCCGACAGGGGGCAACACTGAAGCTTTCTTT; CDR3 protein: CATSDPTGGNTEAFF
clone size: -; V gene: TRBV15; J gene: TRBJ1-1; D gene: -; CDR3 DNA: TGTGCCACCAGCAGATCCAGCTTGAACACTGAAGCTTTCTTT; CDR3 protein: CATSRSSLNTEAFF
clone size: -; V gene: TRBV27; J gene: TRBJ2-6; D gene: -; CDR3 DNA: TGTGCCAGCCGAGGCGTTTACTCTGGGGCCAACGTCCTGACTTTC; CDR3 protein: CASRGVYSGANVLTF
clone size: -; V gene: TRBV10-2; J gene: TRBJ2-1; D gene: -; CDR3 DNA: TGCGCCAGCAGGGGGAGGTTTGACAATGAGCAGTTCTTC; CDR3 protein: CASRGRFDNEQFF
clone size: -; V gene: TRBV11-2; J gene: TRBJ1-3; D gene: TRBD1; CDR3 DNA: TGTGCCAGCAGAGGACAGGACGCTGGATGGAAGAACACCATATATTTT; CDR3 protein: CASRGQDAGWKNTIYF
clone size: once; V gene: TRBV12-3/TRBV12-4; J gene: TRBJ1-2; D gene: TRBD1; CDR3 DNA: TGTGCCAGCAGTTTGGGGCAGGGGGGAGGCTACACCTTC; CDR3 protein: CASSLGQGGGYTF
clone size: -; V gene: TRBV3-1/TRBV3-2; J gene: TRBJ2-6; D gene: TRBD1; CDR3 DNA: TGTGCCAGCAGCCTACAGGGGACCTACTCTGGGGCCAACGTCCTGACTTTC; CDR3 protein: CASSLQGTYSGANVLTF
clone size: -; V gene: TRBV6-5; J gene: TRBJ1-5; D gene: -; CDR3 DNA: TGTGCCAGCAATATCATGGGCAGGGGAGGTCAGCCCCAGCATTTT; CDR3 protein: CASNIMGRGGQPQHF
clone size: -; V gene: TRBV10-2; J gene: TRBJ1-5; D gene: -; CDR3 DNA: TGCGCCAGCAGTCACAATACTGTGCCCCAGCATTTT; CDR3 protein: CASSHNTVPQHF
clone size: -; V gene: TRBV6-2/TRBV6-3; J gene: TRBJ2-2; D gene: TRBD1; CDR3 DNA: TGTGCCAGCAGTTACCCGACAGGGGGCGGTACCGGGGAGCTGTTTTTT; CDR3 protein: CASSYPTGGGTGELFF
clone size: -; V gene: TRBV5-1; J gene: TRBJ2-7; D gene: -; CDR3 DNA: TGCGCCAGCAGCTGGGGGGCGGGACAGACCTACGAGCAGTACTTC; CDR3 protein: CASSWGAGQTYEQYF
clone size: few; V gene: TRBV7-8; J gene: TRBJ1-5; D gene: TRBD1; CDR3 DNA: TGTGCCAGCAGCTTAGGATACGGGACAGGGGCCAGCAATCAGCCCCAGCATTTT; CDR3 protein: CASSLGYGTGASNQPQHF
clone size: -; V gene: TRBV5-1; J gene: TRBJ1-6; D gene: -; CDR3 DNA: TGCGCCAGCAGCTTGGGGGGTGCAGGGAAGTACCAAAATTCACCCCTCCACTTT; CDR3 protein: CASSLGGAGKYQNSPLHF
clone size: -; V gene: TRBV19; J gene: TRBJ1-5; D gene: -; CDR3 DNA: TGTGCCAGTAGTATTACGTGGAATCAGCCCCAGCATTTT; CDR3 protein: CASSITWNQPQHF